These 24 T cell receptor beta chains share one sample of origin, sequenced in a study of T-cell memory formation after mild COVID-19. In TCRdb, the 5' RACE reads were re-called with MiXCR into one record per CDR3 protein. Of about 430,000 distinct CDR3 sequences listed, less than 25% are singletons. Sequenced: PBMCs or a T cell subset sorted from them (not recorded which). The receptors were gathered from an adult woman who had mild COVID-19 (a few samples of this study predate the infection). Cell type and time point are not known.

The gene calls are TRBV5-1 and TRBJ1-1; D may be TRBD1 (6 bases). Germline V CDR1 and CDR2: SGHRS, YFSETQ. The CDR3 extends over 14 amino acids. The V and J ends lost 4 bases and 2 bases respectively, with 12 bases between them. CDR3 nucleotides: TGCGCCAGCAGCCCTCGGACAGATAACACTGAAGCTTTCTTT. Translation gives CASSPRTDNTEAFF.

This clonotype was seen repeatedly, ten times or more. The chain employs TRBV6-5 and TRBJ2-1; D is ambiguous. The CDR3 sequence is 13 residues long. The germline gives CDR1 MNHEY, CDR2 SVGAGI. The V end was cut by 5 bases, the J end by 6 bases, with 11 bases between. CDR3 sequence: CASSREVGNEQFF. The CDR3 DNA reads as TGTGCCAGCAGTAGGGAAGTAGGCAATGAGCAGTTCTTC.

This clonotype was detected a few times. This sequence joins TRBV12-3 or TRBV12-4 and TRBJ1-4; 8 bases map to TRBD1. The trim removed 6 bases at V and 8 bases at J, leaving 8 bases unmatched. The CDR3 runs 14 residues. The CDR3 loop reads CASSRGQGGEKLFF. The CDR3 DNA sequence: TGTGCCAGCAGCCGCGGACAGGGCGGGGAAAAACTGTTTTTT.

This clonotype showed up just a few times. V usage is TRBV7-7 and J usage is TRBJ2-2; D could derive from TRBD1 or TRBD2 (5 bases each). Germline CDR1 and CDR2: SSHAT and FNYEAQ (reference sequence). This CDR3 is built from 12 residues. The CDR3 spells CASGTGAGELFF. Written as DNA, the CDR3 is TGTGCTAGTGGGACCGGCGCCGGGGAGCTGTTTTTT.

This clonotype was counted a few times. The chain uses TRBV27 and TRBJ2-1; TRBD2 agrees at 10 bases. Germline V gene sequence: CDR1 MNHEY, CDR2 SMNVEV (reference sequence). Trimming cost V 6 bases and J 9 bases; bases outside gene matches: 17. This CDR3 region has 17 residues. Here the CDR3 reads CASSPPTSGPKGSEQFF. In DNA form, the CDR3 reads TGTGCCAGCAGCCCTCCGACTAGCGGGCCTAAGGGGAGTGAGCAGTTCTTC.

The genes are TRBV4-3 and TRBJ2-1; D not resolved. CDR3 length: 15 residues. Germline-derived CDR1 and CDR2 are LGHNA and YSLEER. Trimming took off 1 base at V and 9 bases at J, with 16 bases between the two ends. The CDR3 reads CASSQGAGYQSEQFF. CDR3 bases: TGCGCCAGCAGCCAAGGGGCAGGATATCAGAGTGAGCAGTTCTTC.

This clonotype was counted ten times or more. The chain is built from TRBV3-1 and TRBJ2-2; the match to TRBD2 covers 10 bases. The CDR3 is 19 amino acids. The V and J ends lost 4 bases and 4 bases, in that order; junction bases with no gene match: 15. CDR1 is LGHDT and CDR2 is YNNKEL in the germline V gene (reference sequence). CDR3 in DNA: TGTGCCAGCAGCCCGAAAGAGACTAGCGGGCCGGGAGGCACCGGGGAGCTGTTTTTT. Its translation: CASSPKETSGPGGTGELFF.

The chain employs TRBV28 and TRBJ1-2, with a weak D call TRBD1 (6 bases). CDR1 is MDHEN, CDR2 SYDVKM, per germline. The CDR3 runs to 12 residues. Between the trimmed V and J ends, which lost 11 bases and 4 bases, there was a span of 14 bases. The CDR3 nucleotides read TGTGCCGGGTTGGGACAAGGCTATGGCTACACCTTC. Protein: CAGLGQGYGYTF.

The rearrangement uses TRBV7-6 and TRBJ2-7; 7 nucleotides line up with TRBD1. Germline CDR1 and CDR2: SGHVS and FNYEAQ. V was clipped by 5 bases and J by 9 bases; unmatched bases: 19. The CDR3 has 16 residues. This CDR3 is CASSPDSTGNHLGQYF. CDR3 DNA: TGTGCCAGCAGCCCCGATTCGACAGGGAATCATTTAGGGCAGTACTTC.

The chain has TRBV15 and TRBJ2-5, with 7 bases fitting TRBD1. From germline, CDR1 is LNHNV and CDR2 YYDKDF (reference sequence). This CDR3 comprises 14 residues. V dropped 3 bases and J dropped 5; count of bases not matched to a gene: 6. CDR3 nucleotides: TGTGCCACCAGCAGCCGACAGGGTTTGGAGACCCAGTACTTC. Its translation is CATSSRQGLETQYF.

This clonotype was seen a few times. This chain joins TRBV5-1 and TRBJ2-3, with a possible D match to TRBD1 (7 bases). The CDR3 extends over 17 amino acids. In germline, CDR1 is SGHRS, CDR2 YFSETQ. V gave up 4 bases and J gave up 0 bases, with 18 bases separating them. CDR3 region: CASSLDPGDSSTDTQYF. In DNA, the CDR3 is TGCGCCAGCAGCCTGGATCCGGGGGACAGTAGCACAGATACGCAGTATTTT.

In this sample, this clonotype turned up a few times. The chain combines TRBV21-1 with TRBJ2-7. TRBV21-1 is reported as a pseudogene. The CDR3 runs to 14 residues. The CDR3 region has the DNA TGTGCCAGCAGCACAGGAAGTACCTCCTACGAGCAGTACTTC. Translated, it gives CASSTGSTSYEQYF.

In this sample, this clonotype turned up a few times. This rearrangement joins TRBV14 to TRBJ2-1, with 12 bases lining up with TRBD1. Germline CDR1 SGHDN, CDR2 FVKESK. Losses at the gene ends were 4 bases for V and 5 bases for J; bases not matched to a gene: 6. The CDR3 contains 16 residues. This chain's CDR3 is CASSRRDRGRNNEQFF. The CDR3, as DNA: TGTGCCAGCAGCCGAAGGGACAGGGGGCGGAACAATGAGCAGTTCTTC.

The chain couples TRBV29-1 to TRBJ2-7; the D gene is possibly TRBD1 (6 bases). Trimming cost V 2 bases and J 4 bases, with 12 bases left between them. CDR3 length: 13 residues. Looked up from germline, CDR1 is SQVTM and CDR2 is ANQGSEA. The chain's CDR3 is CSVETGIGYEQYF. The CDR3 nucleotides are TGCAGCGTTGAAACAGGGATTGGTTACGAGCAGTACTTC.

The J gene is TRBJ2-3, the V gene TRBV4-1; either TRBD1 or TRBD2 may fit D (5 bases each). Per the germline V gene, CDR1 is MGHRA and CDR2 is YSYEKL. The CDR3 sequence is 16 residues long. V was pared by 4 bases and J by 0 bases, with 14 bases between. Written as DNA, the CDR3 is TGCGCCAGCAGCCTCGGGGCGGTTTCTAGCACAGATACGCAGTATTTT. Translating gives CASSLGAVSSTDTQYF.

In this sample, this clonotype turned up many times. The CDR3 bases are TGTGCCAGCAGTAGGGGAGGTACAGATACGCAGTATTTT. Protein sequence: CASSRGGTDTQYF. This sequence joins TRBV4-2 and TRBJ2-3; weak D call: TRBD2 (6 bases). The V end lost 6 bases, the J end lost 3 bases, and 10 bases lay between the germline ends. The CDR3 totals 13 residues. CDR1 is LGHNA and CDR2 is YNFKEQ in the germline V gene.

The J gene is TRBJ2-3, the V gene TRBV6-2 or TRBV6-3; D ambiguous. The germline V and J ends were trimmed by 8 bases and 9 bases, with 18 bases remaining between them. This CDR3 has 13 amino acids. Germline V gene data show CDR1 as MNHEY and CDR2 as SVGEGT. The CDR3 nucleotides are TGTGCCAGCTCACGCCGGACCGTGGAAACGCAGTATTTT. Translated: CASSRRTVETQYF.

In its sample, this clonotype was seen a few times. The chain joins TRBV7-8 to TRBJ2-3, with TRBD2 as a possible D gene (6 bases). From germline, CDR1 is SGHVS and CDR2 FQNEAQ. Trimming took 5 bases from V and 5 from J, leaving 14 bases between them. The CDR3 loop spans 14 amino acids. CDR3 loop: CASSPSALRDTQYF. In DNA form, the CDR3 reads TGTGCCAGCAGCCCTAGCGCGTTGCGAGATACGCAGTATTTT.

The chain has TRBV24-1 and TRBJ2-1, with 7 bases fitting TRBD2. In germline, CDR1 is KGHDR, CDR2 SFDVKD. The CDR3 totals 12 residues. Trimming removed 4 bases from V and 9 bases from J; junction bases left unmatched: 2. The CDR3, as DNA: TGTGCCACCAGTGAAGGGAGGGTTGAGCAGTTCTTC. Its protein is CATSEGRVEQFF.

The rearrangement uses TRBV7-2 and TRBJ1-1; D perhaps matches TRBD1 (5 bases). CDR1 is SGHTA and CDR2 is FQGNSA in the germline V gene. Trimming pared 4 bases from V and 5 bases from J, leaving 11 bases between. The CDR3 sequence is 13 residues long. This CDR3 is CASSSRRATEAFF. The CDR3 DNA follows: TGTGCCAGCAGCTCTCGCAGGGCAACTGAAGCTTTCTTT.

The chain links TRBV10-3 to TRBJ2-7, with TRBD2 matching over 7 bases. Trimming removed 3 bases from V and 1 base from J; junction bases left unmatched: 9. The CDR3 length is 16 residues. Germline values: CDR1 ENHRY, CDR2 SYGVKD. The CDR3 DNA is TGTGCCATCAGTGAATTGGGAGGGTTCGGTTCCTACGAGCAGTACTTC. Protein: CAISELGGFGSYEQYF.

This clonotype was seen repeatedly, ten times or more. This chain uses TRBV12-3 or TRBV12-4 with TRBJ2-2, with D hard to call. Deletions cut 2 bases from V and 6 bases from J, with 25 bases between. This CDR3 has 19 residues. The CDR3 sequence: CASSLSPELHTIGSGELFF. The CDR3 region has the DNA TGTGCCAGCAGTTTAAGCCCCGAACTACACACCATCGGTTCCGGGGAGCTGTTTTTT.

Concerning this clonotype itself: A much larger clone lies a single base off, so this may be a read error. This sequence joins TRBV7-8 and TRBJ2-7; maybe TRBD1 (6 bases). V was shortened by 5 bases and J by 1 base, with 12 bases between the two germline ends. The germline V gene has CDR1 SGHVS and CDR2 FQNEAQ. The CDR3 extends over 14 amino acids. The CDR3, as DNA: TGTGCCAGCAGCCACAGGGTAGGATCCTACGAGCAGTACTTC. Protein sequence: CASSHRVGSYEQYF.

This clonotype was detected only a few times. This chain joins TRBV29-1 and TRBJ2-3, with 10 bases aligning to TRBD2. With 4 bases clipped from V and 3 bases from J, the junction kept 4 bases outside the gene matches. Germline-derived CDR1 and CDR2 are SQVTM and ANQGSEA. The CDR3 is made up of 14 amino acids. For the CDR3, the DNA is TGCAGCGTTGCCCCGACTAGCGGGACAGATACGCAGTATTTT. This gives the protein CSVAPTSGTDTQYF.